Sequencing of this T cell receptor (beta chain) was carried out in a study of control samples from healthy donors and cancer patients. Some clones are missing from TCRdb's copy, which holds only in-frame ones; the method was immunoSEQ multiplex PCR. The sample gives roughly 88,000 clones, roughly nine tenths of which show up once; around 0.92% is in the top ten. This clone has only one observation. Sequencing was performed on blood. The TCR comes from a woman under 40 in good health.

The CDR3 loop reads CASNPFPNGELFF. CDR3 DNA sequence: TGTGCCAGCAACCCGTTCCCCAACGGGGAGCTGTTTTTT. The genes are TRBV28 and TRBJ2-2; D ambiguous. CDR1 is MDHEN, CDR2 SYDVKM, per germline. V was pared by 7 bases and J by 7 bases, with 13 bases between. The CDR3 runs to 13 residues.